This is a list of T cell receptor beta chains from one sample in a study of shared clonotypes between healthy human individuals. Sequencing used immunoSEQ multiplex PCR; TCRdb keeps in-frame clones, though not all of them. The sample gives 1.5 million to 2.5 million clones, roughly 95% of which show up once; approximately 1% is in the top ten. Sequencing was carried out using naive CD8+ T cells sorted from blood. The receptors stem from a young man in good health. Each CDR3 is given with its conserved first and last residue.

j_gene,v_gene,CDR3aa
TRBJ2-6,TRBV4-2,CASSPVFTLSGANVLTF
TRBJ2-7,TRBV19,CASAGQETYEQYF
TRBJ2-7,TRBV4-1,CASSQAGTGGGEQYF
TRBJ2-3,TRBV19,CASSISGGVADTQYF
TRBJ2-5,TRBV9,CASSAGLAGRGETQYF
TRBJ1-2,TRBV30,CAWNAGNYGYTF
TRBJ1-4,TRBV19,CASRNEEKLFF
TRBJ1-5,TRBV5-6,CASSQGQSNQPQHF
TRBJ2-7,TRBV19,CASSTQQGLRYEQYF
TRBJ1-3,TRBV27,CASSLNMDSGNTIYF
TRBJ2-1,TRBV9,CASSVEGTLYNEQFF
TRBJ2-3,TRBV13,CASSPRGHTSTDTQYF
TRBJ2-2,TRBV18,CASSSITGELFF
TRBJ2-5,TRBV11-2,CASSPVGRSLETQYF
TRBJ1-2,TRBV29-1,CSVDKGEGGYTF
TRBJ2-7,TRBV27,CASSPDRGMYEQYF
TRBJ2-1,TRBV7-9,CASSLGNYNEQFF
TRBJ2-2,TRBV7-9,CASSHPRVNTGELFF
TRBJ2-7,TRBV13,CASSTQSGRSTYEQYF
TRBJ2-4,TRBV4-1,CASSQGVAKNIQYF
TRBJ2-7,TRBV6-1,CASSEAPWDRTGDEQYF
TRBJ1-2,TRBV6-6,CASSFREIYGYTF
TRBJ2-7,TRBV2,CASSSTGGIDEQYF
TRBJ2-7,TRBV12-5,CASVDYSGSSYEQYF
TRBJ2-7,TRBV5-5,CASSPRPDSYEQYF
TRBJ2-1,TRBV2,CASSGDGNSYNEQFF
TRBJ2-3,TRBV6-5,CASSYQRGGTDTQYF
TRBJ2-5,TRBV27,CASSPTGEKETQYF
TRBJ1-3,TRBV21-1,CASSTRTVGGGNTIYF
TRBJ2-7,TRBV7-6,CASSFFQGLGGEQYF
TRBJ2-2,TRBV9,CASSPPPGSGELFF
TRBJ2-6,TRBV6-1,CASSEMQAGGANVLTF
TRBJ2-6,TRBV5-4,CASSLGDGANVLTF
TRBJ2-5,TRBV7-2,CASSVGLGQETQYF
TRBJ2-3,TRBV19,CATGWASTDTQYF
TRBJ1-1,TRBV2,CASSVPAGEAFF
TRBJ1-6,TRBV6-6,CASSSGTAYNSPLHF
TRBJ1-2,TRBV18,CASSPPQEGNYGYTF
TRBJ1-1,TRBV28,CASGETGAGEAFF
TRBJ2-7,TRBV4-1,CASSDPGLASYEQYF
TRBJ2-6,TRBV4-3,CASSQGGTGGANVLTF
TRBJ1-5,TRBV7-9,CASSDGDRDYQPQHF
TRBJ2-3,TRBV7-9,CASSPLGQGADTQYF
TRBJ2-7,TRBV10-3,CAISEGGSLYEQYF
TRBJ2-1,TRBV6-5,CASSYGGLAGGPLVF
TRBJ2-5,TRBV7-6,CASSLNRAGNRETQYF
TRBJ2-3,TRBV13,CASRGTSTDTQYF
TRBJ2-1,TRBV5-6,CASSFADYNEQFF
TRBJ2-7,TRBV5-1,CASSPAGWDEQYF
TRBJ1-2,TRBV7-9,CASSSDRGEGYTF
TRBJ2-7,TRBV5-1,CASSYDTEREQYF